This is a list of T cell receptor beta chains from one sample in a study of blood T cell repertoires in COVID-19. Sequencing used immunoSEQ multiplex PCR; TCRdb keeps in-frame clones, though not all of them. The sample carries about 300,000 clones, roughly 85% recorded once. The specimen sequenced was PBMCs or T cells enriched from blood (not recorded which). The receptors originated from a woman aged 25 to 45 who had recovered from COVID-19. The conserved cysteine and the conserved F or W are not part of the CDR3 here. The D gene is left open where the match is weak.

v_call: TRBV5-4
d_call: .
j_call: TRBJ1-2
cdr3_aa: ASSLGGVNPNYGYT

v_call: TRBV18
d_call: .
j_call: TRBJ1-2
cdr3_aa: ASSPGQNYGYT

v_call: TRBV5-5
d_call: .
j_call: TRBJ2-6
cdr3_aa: ASSPRTAVDSGANVLT

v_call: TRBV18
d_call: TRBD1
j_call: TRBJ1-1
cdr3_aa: ASSLWGRDRVNTEAF

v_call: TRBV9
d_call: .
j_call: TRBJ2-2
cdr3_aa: ASTLGGSAGELF

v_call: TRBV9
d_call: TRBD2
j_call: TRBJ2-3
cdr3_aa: ASSSRPLLAGGTTDTQY

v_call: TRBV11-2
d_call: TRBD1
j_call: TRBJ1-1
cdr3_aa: ASSLGGTGNTEAF

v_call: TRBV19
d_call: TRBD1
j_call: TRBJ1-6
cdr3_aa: ASRWTGGNSPLH

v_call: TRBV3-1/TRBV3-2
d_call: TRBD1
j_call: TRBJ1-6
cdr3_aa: ASSPSQGVYNSPLH

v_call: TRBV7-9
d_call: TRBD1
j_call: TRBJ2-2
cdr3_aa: ASSLTRDRERELF

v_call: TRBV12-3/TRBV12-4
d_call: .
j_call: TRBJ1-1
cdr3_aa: ASTYSAEAF

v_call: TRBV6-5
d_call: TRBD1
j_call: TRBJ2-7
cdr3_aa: ASSYATWTGDYEQY

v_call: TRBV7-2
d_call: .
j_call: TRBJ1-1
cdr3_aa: ASSFSTLNTEAF

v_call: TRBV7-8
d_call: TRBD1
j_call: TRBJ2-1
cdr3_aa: ASSQTGGGQGLDEQF

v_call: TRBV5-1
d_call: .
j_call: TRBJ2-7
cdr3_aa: ASSQGTDHYEQY

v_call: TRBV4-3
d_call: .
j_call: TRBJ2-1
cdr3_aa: ASSPRVPGRPEQF

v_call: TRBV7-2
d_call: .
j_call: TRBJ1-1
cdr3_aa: ASSLLGVVTEAF

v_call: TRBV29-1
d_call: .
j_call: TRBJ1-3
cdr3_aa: SVDAGSRDTIY

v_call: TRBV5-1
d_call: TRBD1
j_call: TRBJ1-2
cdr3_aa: ASAPGTGRYGYT